The 30 T cell receptor beta chains given below trace back to one sample, sequenced in a study of molecular identifiers for immune sequencing clone quantification. Via MiXCR, TCRdb re-called the PCR reads, giving one row per CDR3 protein. This table has a few hundred thousand distinct CDR3 sequences, 20% to 25% appearing once. Sequencing was performed on naive CD8+ T cells from blood, with Jurkat cell RNA spiked in. Described subset: FACS-sorted CD8+CD4-CCR7+CD45RA+ naive T cells. These TCRs come from a human donor in good health. Some libraries in this study had Jurkat cell RNA spiked in.

There are a few counts of this clonotype. The chain combines TRBV10-3 with TRBJ2-3; 8 positions match TRBD2. V lost 6 bases and J lost 3; bases outside the gene matches: 5. This CDR3 is built from 14 residues. CDR1 ENHRY and CDR2 SYGVKD come from the germline V gene. The CDR3 spells CAISGSGGTDTQYF. The CDR3 nucleotides read TGTGCCATCAGCGGCAGCGGGGGAACAGATACGCAGTATTTT.

This clonotype has only a few counts. The rearrangement links TRBV28 to TRBJ2-3, with unresolved D. V was shortened by 1 base and J by 5 bases, with 10 bases between the two germline ends. The germline CDR1 and CDR2 sequences are MDHEN and SYDVKM. This CDR3 is 14 amino acids long. In DNA, the CDR3 is TGTGCCAGCAGTTTATCGTTTGGTGTAGATACGCAGTATTTT. It is translated as CASSLSFGVDTQYF.

This clonotype showed up many times. V and J are TRBV7-3 and TRBJ2-3; 12 bases are shared with TRBD2. Trimming removed 4 bases from V and 3 bases from J; junction bases left unmatched: 8. Germline V CDR1 and CDR2: SGHTA, FQGTGA. This CDR3 comprises 17 residues. CDR3 bases: TGTGCCAGCAGCTCCGGGACTAGCGGGTTTCTTACAGATACGCAGTATTTT. Amino acids: CASSSGTSGFLTDTQYF.

This clonotype was seen at least ten times. The rearrangement joins TRBV7-9 to TRBJ2-3; 10 bases align to TRBD2. The V gene's germline CDR1 is SEHNR and CDR2 FQNEAQ (reference sequence). V trimming: 5 bases; J trimming: 6 bases; junction bases outside the gene matches: 17. The CDR3 is made up of 18 amino acids. The CDR3 DNA reads as TGTGCCAGCAGCCCTCCTTTTACTAGCGGGGTACCAGGTGATACGCAGTATTTT. Translated, it gives CASSPPFTSGVPGDTQYF.

The table lists this clonotype with many counts. V and J are TRBV27 and TRBJ2-2, with D perhaps TRBD1 (6 bases). This CDR3 has 16 residues. Germline values: CDR1 MNHEY, CDR2 SMNVEV (reference sequence). V shed 7 bases and J shed 1 base, with 16 bases lying between them. The chain's CDR3 is CASTPGQRMNTGELFF. In nucleotides, the CDR3 is TGTGCCAGCACCCCCGGACAGAGGATGAACACCGGGGAGCTGTTTTTT.

This clonotype came up many times. This sequence joins TRBV7-9 and TRBJ2-3, with 11 bases lining up with TRBD1. CDR1 and CDR2 (germline): SEHNR, FQNEAQ (reference sequence). The CDR3 has 17 residues. V lost 5 bases and J lost 0; bases outside the gene matches: 7. CDR3 sequence (DNA): TGTGCCAGCAGCCCAGGGACAGGGGGAACTAGCACAGATACGCAGTATTTT. Protein product: CASSPGTGGTSTDTQYF.

Ten or more counts support this clonotype. V and J are TRBV29-1 and TRBJ1-1; maybe TRBD1 (5 bases). V was clipped by 3 bases and J by 4 bases, with 12 bases between them. Germline V gene sequence: CDR1 SQVTM, CDR2 ANQGSEA. The CDR3 length is 13 residues. CDR3 in amino acids: CSVDQGLSTEAFF. Written as DNA, the CDR3 is TGCAGCGTTGATCAGGGTTTGAGCACTGAAGCTTTCTTT.

In the case of this clonotype: The junction and the germline gene differ at one end; a read error may be behind it. J is TRBJ2-7 and V is TRBV19; weak D call: TRBD1 (5 bases). CDR1 and CDR2 (germline): LNHDA, SQIVND (reference sequence). This CDR3 comprises 14 residues. The CDR3 DNA follows: TGTGCCAGTAGTACATCAGGGCGCTCCTACGAGCAGCACTTC. As protein: CASSTSGRSYEQHF.

Remarks on this clonotype: This may be a read error, as it is one base from a much larger clone. No conserved phenylalanine or tryptophan ends this CDR3, so it is likely a read error. V is TRBV5-8 and J is TRBJ2-7, with 10 nucleotides matching TRBD1. The CDR3 spans 18 residues. Trimming at V came to 0 bases and at J to 1 base, leaving 10 bases not matched to a gene. Per the germline V gene, CDR1 is SGHTS and CDR2 is YDEGEE. The CDR3 sequence is CASSLGPAGTGASYEQYL. The CDR3 DNA follows: TGTGCCAGCAGCTTGGGCCCGGCCGGGACAGGGGCTTCCTACGAGCAGTACCTC.

A word on this clonotype: A much larger clone sits a single nucleotide away, making a read error possible. This likely comes from a read error, as the CDR3 has no conserved phenylalanine or tryptophan at its end. This chain uses TRBV5-1 with TRBJ2-7; TRBD2 aligns across 13 bases. Germline assignment: CDR1 SGHRS and CDR2 YFSETQ. The CDR3 contains 16 residues. After removal of 4 bases from V and 5 bases from J, the junction contained 9 bases not matched to a gene. This CDR3 reads CASSPSWTSGGHEQYL. The CDR3 nucleotides are TGCGCCAGCAGCCCCTCCTGGACTAGCGGGGGTCACGAGCAGTACCTC.

A few counts support this clonotype. V is TRBV11-3 and J is TRBJ1-1; D not resolved. From germline, CDR1 is SGHNT and CDR2 YENEEA. The CDR3 length is 13 residues. V was pared by 4 bases and J by 6 bases, with 12 bases between. This chain's CDR3 is CASSSPSQPEAFF. The CDR3, as DNA: TGTGCCAGCAGCTCTCCGAGTCAACCTGAAGCTTTCTTT.

This clonotype was seen ten or more times. The rearrangement uses TRBV27 and TRBJ1-1; 9 bases are shared with TRBD1. Germline V lookup: CDR1 MNHEY, CDR2 SMNVEV (reference sequence). This CDR3 is built from 15 residues. The ends lost 1 base at V and 4 bases at J; junction bases unmatched: 4. For the CDR3, the DNA is TGTGCCAGCAGTTTATGGGGACAGGGCACCACTGAAGCTTTCTTT. Translation gives CASSLWGQGTTEAFF.

This clonotype came up many times. This chain joins TRBV6-6 and TRBJ2-7, with 8 bases fitting TRBD2. Germline CDR1 MNHNY, CDR2 SVGAGI (reference sequence). V trimming: 2 bases; J trimming: 9 bases; junction bases outside the gene matches: 15. This CDR3 is built from 16 residues. Written as DNA, the CDR3 is TGTGCCAGCAGTTACACTGTCCGGGACATCGGGGGGGGGCAGTACTTC. Translating gives CASSYTVRDIGGGQYF.

This clonotype was seen more than once but under ten times. The chain carries TRBV3-1 and TRBJ2-2, with D possibly being TRBD2 (6 bases). The CDR3 consists of 18 residues. Germline CDR1 and CDR2: LGHDT and YNNKEL (reference sequence). Deletions cut 0 bases from V and 0 bases from J, with 14 bases between. CDR3 DNA: TGTGCCAGCAGCCAAGAGGACTACGGCGGGGCGAACACCGGGGAGCTGTTTTTT. Its protein is CASSQEDYGGANTGELFF.

This clonotype has at least ten counts. The chain uses TRBV7-9 and TRBJ2-2; D is ambiguous. The V gene's germline CDR1 is SEHNR and CDR2 FQNEAQ (reference sequence). V was cut by 3 bases and J by 0 bases, with 8 bases left in between. This CDR3 is 15 amino acids long. In DNA form, the CDR3 reads TGTGCCAGCAGCTTTTCCCCTACGAACACCGGGGAGCTGTTTTTT. Its translation: CASSFSPTNTGELFF.

This clonotype was recorded many times. The genes are TRBV12-3 or TRBV12-4 and TRBJ2-5; a weak D match, TRBD1 (6 bases). V dropped 2 bases and J dropped 3 bases, with 7 bases sitting between them. The CDR3 totals 13 residues. In DNA, the CDR3 is TGTGCCAGCAGTTTACAGGGGAAAGAGACCCAGTACTTC. It yields the protein CASSLQGKETQYF.

As to this clonotype: This may come from a read error, since a much larger clone is one base off. This chain connects TRBV7-9 to TRBJ1-4; unclear D gene. Germline V lookup: CDR1 SEHNR, CDR2 FQNEAQ (reference sequence). The CDR3 has 15 amino acids. CDR3 loop: CASSRSLYSNERLFF. The CDR3 bases are TGTGCCAGCAGCAGAAGCTTGTATTCGAATGAAAGACTGTTTTTT.

This clonotype has only a few counts. The junction differs from germline at one of its ends, possibly a read error. The J gene is TRBJ2-7, the V gene TRBV19; no reliable D call. CDR3 size: 13 residues. The V gene's germline CDR1 is LNHDA and CDR2 SQIVND (reference sequence). In DNA form, the CDR3 reads TGTGCCAGTAGTATACGGCACTCCTACGGGCAGTACTTC. Translating gives CASSIRHSYGQYF.

The chain links TRBV7-6 to TRBJ2-5; D remains unclear. The germline V gene has CDR1 SGHVS and CDR2 FNYEAQ. This CDR3 is 15 amino acids long. With 5 bases removed from V and 9 bases from J, the gap between germline ends came to 22 bases. The CDR3 loop reads CASSNPVGVSFAQYF. DNA for the CDR3: TGTGCCAGCAGCAACCCAGTTGGGGTTAGTTTCGCCCAGTACTTC.

This clonotype has only a few counts. This sequence joins TRBV2 and TRBJ2-1; D perhaps matches TRBD1 (5 bases). CDR3 length: 13 amino acids. Germline V gene sequence: CDR1 SNHLY, CDR2 FYNNEI. Trimming removed 3 bases at V and 6 bases at J, with 9 bases between. CDR3 sequence: CASSESRGNEQFF. CDR3 bases: TGTGCCAGCAGTGAGTCTAGGGGCAATGAGCAGTTCTTC. Drawing the rest from reference TRBV2 and TRBJ2-1, the complete variable domain is EPEVTQTPSHQVTQMGQEVILRCVPISNHLYFYWYRQILGQKVEFLVSFYNNEISEKSEIFDDQFSVERPDGSNFTLKIRSTKLEDSAMYFCASSESRGNEQFFGPGTRLTVL.

DNA of the CDR3: TGTGCCAGCAGCTTAGTTACTAGCGGGGGCCCCGGCGAGGAGACCCAGTACTTC. Encoded protein: CASSLVTSGGPGEETQYF. V usage is TRBV7-9 and J usage is TRBJ2-5, with 11 positions matching TRBD2. Trimming removed 1 base from V and 5 bases from J; junction bases left unmatched: 12. Germline CDR1 SEHNR, CDR2 FQNEAQ (reference sequence). The CDR3 length is 18 residues.

The chain is built from TRBV28 and TRBJ2-7; a possible D gene is TRBD1 (5 bases). The ends were cut back, 8 bases at V and 6 bases at J, with 20 bases in the middle. Germline V lookup: CDR1 MDHEN, CDR2 SYDVKM. The CDR3 has 14 residues. The CDR3 protein is CASAKLSRASEQYF. The CDR3 DNA reads as TGTGCCAGCGCGAAACTCTCCAGGGCGTCCGAGCAGTACTTC.

A word on this clonotype: Since a much larger clone is just one base distant, this may be a read error. The CDR3 does not close with the conserved phenylalanine or tryptophan, likely indicating a read error. The chain recombines TRBV5-1 with TRBJ2-7, with 8 bases lining up with TRBD2. The CDR3 length is 13 residues. Germline assignment: CDR1 SGHRS and CDR2 YFSETQ. V shed 0 bases and J 6 bases; nucleotides not matched to a gene: 2. The CDR3, as DNA: TGCGCCAGCAGCTTGGCCGGGACTAGCGAGCAGTACCTC. As protein: CASSLAGTSEQYL.

This chain links TRBV7-6 with TRBJ2-5; either TRBD1 or TRBD2 may fit D (5 bases each). The CDR3 is 15 residues long. Germline V gives CDR1 SGHVS, CDR2 FNYEAQ. V lost 6 bases and J lost 2, with 16 bases in between. The CDR3 DNA follows: TGTGCCAGCAGAAATGACGGGGCCCCGCAAGAGACCCAGTACTTC. Amino acids: CASRNDGAPQETQYF.

In its sample, this clonotype was seen many times. The chain couples TRBV7-6 to TRBJ2-3, with 9 bases identical to TRBD2. Germline-derived CDR1 and CDR2 are SGHVS and FNYEAQ. This CDR3 comprises 19 residues. V trimming: 0 bases; J trimming: 6 bases; junction bases outside the gene matches: 16. The CDR3 protein is CASSLAVGRLAALLDTQYF. In DNA form, the CDR3 reads TGTGCCAGCAGCTTAGCGGTCGGGAGACTAGCGGCCCTTCTGGATACGCAGTATTTT.

In the case of this clonotype: One end of the junction does not line up with germline, which may come from a read error. The chain couples TRBV20-1 to TRBJ1-4; D is ambiguous. The length of the CDR3 is 15 residues. The germline V gene encodes CDR1 DFQATT and CDR2 SNEGSKA (reference sequence). The CDR3 DNA sequence: TGCAGTGCTAGAGCCAGGAGTCAGACTAATGGAAAACTGTTTTTT. It translates to CSARARSQTNGKLFF.

This clonotype was counted many times. The V call is TRBV6-6, the J call TRBJ2-1; TRBD2 is a possible D gene (5 bases). The germline CDR1 and CDR2 sequences are MNHNY and SVGAGI (reference sequence). This CDR3 is 11 amino acids long. Trimming shortened V by 2 bases and J by 10 bases, and 6 bases separated the two germline ends. DNA of the CDR3: TGTGCCAGCAGTTACGGGAGCGAGCAGTTCTTC. Encoded protein: CASSYGSEQFF.

This clonotype came up a few times. The gene calls are TRBV14 and TRBJ2-7; D not resolved. Germline CDR1 reads SGHDN; CDR2 reads FVKESK. With 4 bases removed from V and 3 bases from J, the gap between germline ends came to 7 bases. This CDR3 region has 12 residues. The CDR3 nucleotides are TGTGCCAGCAGCCCTATCGGCTACGAGCAGTACTTC. Translated: CASSPIGYEQYF.

This clonotype was observed many times. The chain recombines TRBV6-6 with TRBJ1-5; D is unresolved. Trimming took off 1 base at V and 0 bases at J, with 22 bases between the two ends. This CDR3 contains 20 residues. Germline CDR1 is MNHNY and CDR2 is SVGAGI (reference sequence). This CDR3 is CASSYFSSGLALDSNQPQHF. The CDR3 coding sequence is TGTGCCAGCAGTTACTTCTCATCCGGACTCGCTCTGGATAGCAATCAGCCCCAGCATTTT.

The table lists this clonotype with a few counts. This may be a read error, as it is one base from a much larger clone. The rearrangement links TRBV7-9 to TRBJ2-3; D is possibly TRBD1 (5 bases). Per the germline V gene, CDR1 is SEHNR and CDR2 is FQNEAQ (reference sequence). Between the trimmed V and J ends, which lost 6 bases and 0 bases, there was a span of 13 bases. The CDR3 runs to 15 residues. CDR3 residues: CASSLDSASTDTQYF. The CDR3 DNA is TGTGCCAGCAGTCTTGACAGTGCTAGCACAGATACGCAGTATTTT.